Following are 26 T cell receptor beta chains from one sample sequenced in a study of cytomegalovirus exposure and HLA in healthy donors (dated by TCRdb to about 2017). The library came from the immunoSEQ multiplex PCR assay. For the multiplex PCR, a mixture combining 60 forward primers for TCR Vbeta segments and 13 reverse primers for TCR Jbeta segments was used. TCRdb holds this immuneACCESS table with in-frame rearrangements only. Some clones are missing; in checked studies, unresolved V genes explain under half, and the rest has no known cause. For this sample the table gives about 150,000 clones, of which more than 70% were detected only once. Of the sample, approximately 2% falls within the top ten clones. Sequencing input: PBMCs. These receptors were taken from a young man in good health and CMV-seronegative.

The rearrangement links TRBV6-5 to TRBJ2-3; D is possibly TRBD1 (5 bases). Germline CDR1 MNHEY, CDR2 SVGAGI. V gave up 5 bases and J gave up 0 bases, with 9 bases separating them. This CDR3 is 14 amino acids long. CDR3 sequence (DNA): TGTGCCAGCAGTCGACAGTCTAGCACAGATACGCAGTATTTT. This gives the protein CASSRQSSTDTQYF.

The rearrangement links TRBV12-2 to TRBJ2-1; the D segment call TRBD2 is taken from the table without a DNA check. TRBV12-2 is a pseudogene. CDR3 length: 17 residues. CDR3 sequence (DNA): TGTGCAAGTCGCTTCCTGACTAGCTCCTCTTCGGGGAATGAGCAGTTCTTC. Translation: CASRFLTSSSSGNEQFF.

V is TRBV19 and J is TRBJ1-3; D is undetermined. Per the germline V gene, CDR1 is LNHDA and CDR2 is SQIVND (reference sequence). V lost 3 bases, J lost 2 bases, and 11 bases lay in between. The CDR3 extends over 15 amino acids. CDR3 sequence: CASSISSAPGNTIYF. The DNA for the CDR3 is TGTGCCAGTAGTATTTCCTCCGCGCCTGGAAACACCATATATTTT.

This chain joins TRBV10-1 and TRBJ2-2; TRBD2 agrees at 11 bases. Germline-derived CDR1 and CDR2 are WNHNN and SYGVQD (reference sequence). V was clipped by 4 bases and J by 6 bases; unmatched bases: 7. This CDR3 has 16 residues. CDR3 nucleotides: TGCGCCAGCAGTGGACCGACTAGCGGGAAACCCGGGGAGCTGTTTTTT. Encoded protein: CASSGPTSGKPGELFF.

The chain couples TRBV5-6 to TRBJ2-5; TRBD1 matches 8 bases. The CDR3 covers 18 residues. Germline V gene data show CDR1 as SGHDT and CDR2 as YYEEEE. V shed 0 bases and J 5 bases; nucleotides not matched to a gene: 15. The DNA for the CDR3 is TGTGCCAGCAGCTTGGGGTGGGGACAGGTCTGGGCCCAGGAGACCCAGTACTTC. As protein: CASSLGWGQVWAQETQYF.

The chain is built from TRBV7-2 and TRBJ1-2; D unresolved. In germline, CDR1 is SGHTA, CDR2 FQGNSA. CDR3 length: 14 amino acids. The V and J ends lost 5 bases and 0 bases respectively, with 10 bases between them. For the CDR3, the DNA is TGTGCCAGCAGCCATTATACAACTAACTATGGCTACACCTTC. Translation gives CASSHYTTNYGYTF.

The chain joins TRBV18 to TRBJ1-1, with D possibly matching TRBD1 (6 bases). The germline V gene has CDR1 KGHSH and CDR2 LQKENI. The CDR3 contains 15 residues. The germline V and J ends were trimmed by 3 bases and 2 bases, with 13 bases remaining between them. The CDR3 region has the DNA TGTGCCAGCTCACCCTCGGGACAAATAAACACTGAAGCTTTCTTT. Translating it yields CASSPSGQINTEAFF.

This clone has only one observation. This chain joins TRBV19 and TRBJ2-7; perhaps TRBD1 as D (6 bases). The ends were cut back, 0 bases at V and 3 bases at J, with 12 bases in the middle. The CDR3 is made up of 15 amino acids. CDR1 LNHDA and CDR2 SQIVND come from the germline V gene (reference sequence). The CDR3 loop is CASSIEWGRGYEQYF. CDR3 DNA sequence: TGTGCCAGTAGTATAGAGTGGGGGCGAGGCTACGAGCAGTACTTC.

This clone was picked up a small number of times. The V gene is TRBV29-1, the J gene TRBJ2-1; perhaps TRBD1 as D (6 bases). Germline V gives CDR1 SQVTM, CDR2 ANQGSEA. Trimming took 6 bases from V and 3 from J, leaving 21 bases between them. The CDR3 spans 16 residues. The CDR3: CSVTGHATLLYNEQFF. CDR3 nucleotide sequence: TGCAGCGTGACGGGACATGCCACACTTCTCTACAATGAGCAGTTCTTC.

This sequence joins TRBV5-4 and TRBJ2-2; D not resolved. Germline CDR1 SGHNT, CDR2 YYREEE (reference sequence). The V and J ends lost 0 bases and 8 bases respectively, with 11 bases between them. CDR3 length equals 14 residues. The CDR3 DNA is TGTGCCAGCAGCTTGGGTGGCTCGTGGGGGGAGCTGTTTTTT. Its translation: CASSLGGSWGELFF.

The J gene is TRBJ2-2, the V gene TRBV5-4; 7 bases fit TRBD2. CDR1 is SGHNT and CDR2 is YYREEE in the germline V gene (reference sequence). V dropped 0 bases and J dropped 7; count of bases not matched to a gene: 9. CDR3 length equals 16 residues. The CDR3 is CASSLVGGSRGGELFF. The CDR3 nucleotides are TGTGCCAGCAGCTTGGTGGGGGGGAGTCGGGGCGGGGAGCTGTTTTTT.

The chain combines TRBV29-1 with TRBJ2-1; 10 positions agree with TRBD1. CDR1 and CDR2 (germline): SQVTM, ANQGSEA. Trimming removed 4 bases from V and 7 bases from J; junction bases left unmatched: 7. The CDR3 loop spans 14 amino acids. This CDR3 reads CSVGSGQGGNEQFF. The CDR3 DNA reads as TGCAGCGTTGGCTCAGGACAGGGGGGGAATGAGCAGTTCTTC.

This chain links TRBV5-4 with TRBJ1-2, with 7 bases fitting TRBD1. CDR1 is SGHNT and CDR2 is YYREEE in the germline V gene (reference sequence). The CDR3 contains 18 residues. V lost 0 bases and J lost 5; bases outside the gene matches: 16. CDR3 amino acids: CASSLGLRGRTGPYGYTF. Here the CDR3 DNA reads TGTGCCAGCAGCTTGGGGTTACGGGGACGGACAGGTCCATATGGCTACACCTTC.

This chain uses TRBV10-1 with TRBJ2-3; 11 nucleotides line up with TRBD2. From germline, CDR1 is WNHNN and CDR2 SYGVQD (reference sequence). The CDR3 length is 15 residues. Trimming took 2 bases from V and 4 from J; bases not matched to a gene: 2. The CDR3 DNA reads TGCGCCAGCAGTGAGCAGACTAGCGGGGCAGATACGCAGTATTTT. Amino acid sequence: CASSEQTSGADTQYF.

The genes are TRBV6-1 and TRBJ2-3, with no clear D. CDR1 MNHNS and CDR2 SASEGT come from the germline V gene. Trimming stripped 10 bases from V and 3 bases from J, with 17 bases between. This CDR3 spans 14 amino acids. As DNA, the CDR3 is TGTGCCATCACCCCCACAAAAACAACAGATACGCAGTATTTT. Its protein is CAITPTKTTDTQYF.

The V gene is TRBV5-4, the J gene TRBJ1-5, with D possibly TRBD1 on 5 matching bases. The germline V gene has CDR1 SGHNT and CDR2 YYREEE (reference sequence). There are 13 residues in the CDR3. Trimming took off 5 bases at V and 4 bases at J, with 10 bases between the two ends. In DNA, the CDR3 is TGTGCCAGCAGTGCAGGGTTTAATCAGCCCCAGCATTTT. Translation: CASSAGFNQPQHF.

This clone turned up a few times. The genes are TRBV10-3 and TRBJ1-1, with 8 bases matching TRBD1. CDR3 length: 16 residues. V lost 4 bases to trimming and J lost 4 bases; unmatched junction nucleotides: 11. In germline, CDR1 is ENHRY, CDR2 SYGVKD. The CDR3 DNA is TGTGCCATCAGTGGCTCAGGGGGCGGCTTAGGCACTGAAGCTTTCTTT. It encodes CAISGSGGGLGTEAFF.

The chain employs TRBV11-3 and TRBJ2-1, with TRBD1 identical over 8 bases. CDR1 is SGHNT, CDR2 YENEEA, per germline. This CDR3 is built from 15 residues. Trimming at V came to 1 base and at J to 6 bases, leaving 5 bases not matched to a gene. Here the CDR3 reads CASSLAGQGFNEQFF. The CDR3 region has the DNA TGTGCCAGCAGCTTAGCCGGACAGGGCTTCAATGAGCAGTTCTTC.

V is TRBV2 and J is TRBJ1-5; possible D gene TRBD1, 5 bases. V was trimmed by 2 bases and J by 11 bases, leaving 13 bases between them. The CDR3 totals 13 residues. The germline CDR1 and CDR2 sequences are SNHLY and FYNNEI. The CDR3 reads CASSERQGGSQHF. CDR3 DNA sequence: TGTGCCAGCAGTGAACGTCAGGGTGGATCCCAGCATTTT.

This sequence joins TRBV27 and TRBJ2-7; possibly TRBD1 for D (5 bases). The germline V and J ends were trimmed by 6 bases and 0 bases, with 12 bases remaining between them. The CDR3 is 14 amino acids. Germline CDR1 MNHEY, CDR2 SMNVEV (reference sequence). CDR3 region: CASSLWGSSYEQYF. CDR3 coding DNA: TGTGCCAGCAGCCTATGGGGCAGCTCCTACGAGCAGTACTTC.

The gene calls are TRBV10-3 and TRBJ2-2; 9 bases line up with TRBD1. The germline gives CDR1 ENHRY, CDR2 SYGVKD. With 6 bases clipped from V and 6 bases from J, the junction kept 5 bases outside the gene matches. This CDR3 comprises 14 residues. CDR3 bases: TGTGCCATCAGCCCGGGACAGGGTCCCGGGGAGCTGTTTTTT. Protein: CAISPGQGPGELFF.

The chain couples TRBV4-2 to TRBJ2-7; TRBD2 agrees at 12 bases. Unmatched junction bases numbered 22, after V lost 3 bases and J lost 4 bases. The CDR3 covers 21 residues. CDR1 and CDR2 (germline): LGHNA, YNFKEQ. The CDR3 sequence is CASSHKMVGRLAGEMPYEQYF. CDR3 nucleotides: TGTGCCAGCAGCCACAAGATGGTGGGGAGACTAGCGGGAGAAATGCCGTACGAGCAGTACTTC.

The gene calls are TRBV11-3 and TRBJ2-6, with a possible D match to TRBD1 (6 bases). The V and J ends lost 5 bases and 1 base respectively, with 9 bases between them. This CDR3 region has 15 residues. In germline, CDR1 is SGHNT, CDR2 YENEEA. The CDR3: CASSNGQSGANVLTF. The CDR3 nucleotides are TGTGCCAGCAGCAACGGACAGTCTGGGGCCAACGTCCTGACTTTC.

V and J are TRBV4-1 and TRBJ2-7; TRBD1 matches at 9 bases. The CDR3 covers 13 residues. J lost 5 bases, V lost 3 bases, and 2 bases had no gene match. Germline CDR1 reads MGHRA; CDR2 reads YSYEKL. DNA for the CDR3: TGCGCCAGCAGCCAGGGGACAGGGAACGAGCAGTACTTC. This sequence encodes CASSQGTGNEQYF.

The chain recombines TRBV5-1 with TRBJ2-3, with 11 positions matching TRBD2. The CDR3 covers 17 residues. The trim removed 2 bases at V and 8 bases at J, leaving 13 bases unmatched. The V gene's germline CDR1 is SGHRS and CDR2 YFSETQ. The CDR3 protein is CASSFATSGTLKATQYF. The CDR3 DNA is TGCGCCAGCAGCTTTGCGACTAGCGGGACGTTAAAGGCTACGCAGTATTTT. The complete variable domain, with remaining parts taken from reference TRBV5-1 and TRBJ2-3, reads KAGVTQTPRYLIKTRGQQVTLSCSPISGHRSVSWYQQTPGQGLQFLFEYFSETQRNKGNFPGRFSGRQFSNSRSEMNVSTLELGDSALYLCASSFATSGTLKATQYFGPGTRLTVL.

The DNA for the CDR3 is TGTGCCAGCAGCCGCAGAAGGGTAGCGGGGGCCTACGAGCAGTACTTC. It specifies CASSRRRVAGAYEQYF. The rearrangement uses TRBV2 and TRBJ2-7; 9 positions agree with TRBD2. The CDR3 has 16 amino acids. Trimming removed 6 bases from V and 2 bases from J; junction bases left unmatched: 11. The germline V gene has CDR1 SNHLY and CDR2 FYNNEI. Full variable domain (remainder filled in from reference TRBV2 and TRBJ2-7): EPEVTQTPSHQVTQMGQEVILRCVPISNHLYFYWYRQILGQKVEFLVSFYNNEISEKSEIFDDQFSVERPDGSNFTLKIRSTKLEDSAMYFCASSRRRVAGAYEQYFGPGTRLTVT.